This T cell receptor beta chain was sequenced for a study of CD8 T cells in ankylosing spondylitis. V dropped 4 bases and J dropped 8; count of bases not matched to a gene: 9. The CDR3 sequence is 14 residues long. The germline gives CDR1 LGHNA, CDR2 YNFKEQ. Regarding the study as a whole: Blood from ankylosing spondylitis patients appeared to carry a characteristic roughly eight-variant TCR beta motif.

As to this clonotype: Its antigen is unknown.

TCRdb re-called the 5' RACE reads through MiXCR, storing one row per CDR3 protein. Counted here are hundreds of thousands of distinct CDR3 sequences, roughly 13% occurring once; the ten biggest clones make up nearly 7%. The chain couples TRBV4-2 to TRBJ1-1; the match to TRBD1 covers 8 bases. Sequencing input: blood, either unsorted or a sorted T cell fraction (not recorded which). The receptor comes from a male donor with ankylosing spondylitis. The CDR3, as DNA: TGTGCCAGCAGCCGCCTATCACAGGGGGGCGAAGCTTTCTTT. The encoded protein is CASSRLSQGGEAFF.